This record concerns one T cell receptor (beta chain) sequence. A much larger clone sits a single nucleotide away, making a read error possible. The data stem from a study of tumor and adjacent non-tumor tissue in lung cancer. This sample's RNA came from whole unsorted tissue. The normal lung tissue was taken more than 3 cm from the tumor edge. TCRbeta libraries were built with three rounds of nested PCR, modified from ARM-PCR. Each CDR3 protein is one row after TCRdb ran MiXCR on the multiplex PCR reads. This repertoire shows 100,000 or so distinct CDR3 sequences, approximately 65% found once; its top ten account for 15% to 20%. V was trimmed by 4 bases and J by 4 bases, leaving 21 bases between them. Germline V gives CDR1 SGHRS, CDR2 YFSETQ. The CDR3 runs to 16 residues.

The sequence derives from a man aged 25-40 years with non-small cell lung cancer. The chain carries TRBV5-1 and TRBJ2-7; a weak D match, TRBD1 (5 bases). The sequenced sample consisted of distant non-tumor lung tissue. Here the CDR3 reads CASSPTWGGQLYEQYF. The CDR3 DNA is TGCGCCAGCAGCCCGACATGGGGCGGTCAGTTGTACGAGCAGTACTTC.